A single T cell receptor beta chain is shown here with its context. This clonotype was seen ten or more times. Its antigen is still unknown. No clone much larger than this one lies a single base away; base qualities are absent. Including cysteine and phenylalanine, the CDR3 has 14 amino acids. The retained sequence is limited to the CDR3, 42 bases, with the frame set at the first base. V is shortened by 0 bases, J by 7 bases, and the region joining them spans 13 bases. CDR1 and CDR2, looked up from the germline V gene, are SGDLS and YYNGEE. This sample was included in a study of T cells in Graves' hyperthyroidism and ophthalmopathy (dated by TCRdb to between 2018 and 2020). Describing the broader study: Peripheral blood was collected at initial diagnosis, before any treatment. A discovery cohort of about a hundred patients, roughly 43 with Graves' ophthalmopathy and about 58 with stable Graves' hyperthyroidism, was used to find distinguishing TCR V-J signatures. Prospective prediction of ophthalmopathy was tested in an independent validation cohort consisting of some 19 hyperthyroidism patients and around 17 patients who later progressed to ophthalmopathy. The roughly 100 discovery patients were randomly divided into training and test sets at a 7:3 ratio. In several Graves' hyperthyroidism patients, the study also compared T-cell repertoires from thyroid tissue with T-cell repertoires from blood. Following sampling, methimazole starting at 30 mg daily was given to hyperthyroidism patients, and high-dose intravenous methylprednisolone was given to ophthalmopathy patients. TCR Vbeta CDR3 sequencing of 120 to 150 peripheral blood samples (around 45 ophthalmopathy, roughly 74 hyperthyroidism and 17 progressor patients) is reported in the paper.

General conclusions and limits of the study: In validation, the model predicted progression to ophthalmopathy a median of approximately 6.3 months before onset, with over 60% sensitivity and 72.22% specificity. Most expanded thyroid clonotypes (frequency above 0.001) were also detected in blood, a finding suggesting that blood repertoires may reflect thyroid immune responses. Sample size was not statistically predetermined, and blinding of investigators to group allocation was not performed. A model built on a 13 V-J signature distinguished ophthalmopathy from stable hyperthyroidism, reaching around 87% sensitivity and about 81% specificity in cross-validation and 80%/75% in testing.

TCR beta CDR3 regions were amplified from RNA transcripts. The first round of RT-PCR for the TCR CDR3 was performed with the HTBI primer set and the Qiagen OneStep RT-PCR kit. A second multiplex PCR round built the libraries, followed by size selection and purification. Sequencing of the libraries was done on an Illumina HiSeq2000 using paired-end 100 bp reads. Per the original workflow: Raw data were processed with SOAPnuke, discarding reads with adapters, uncalled bases, mean Phred below 15, or no exact constant-primer or identifier match. High-quality paired reads were merged using COPE v1.2.5, and each unique nucleotide sequence was defined as a clonotype. Clonotypes were aligned to IMGT TRBV, TRBD and TRBJ reference segments using MiTCR v1.1. The analysis included only V-J combinations with a frequency above 0.0001, which together covered roughly 99% of the repertoires. The TCS score was defined as the ratio of F50 (clonal expansion) to E x V (chaos), calculated using BLOSUM62-based TCRdist between CDR3 peptides within each V-J. Welch's t-statistics and random forest reduced fewer than 550 V-J features to 10 to 15, which were used in a naive Bayes classifier (R e1071). The raw public reads went through TCRdb reprocessing: fastp at Q25, MiXCR clone calling, in-frame beta chains kept. Records with the same CDR3 protein are collapsed into one entry carrying the most frequent genes and DNA. Clone size and V and J calls follow TCRdb, not the original study. The sample profile shows about 350,000 distinct CDR3 sequences; about 14% of them were found once. The top ten constitute around 24% of the sample.

A patient counted as having stable Graves' hyperthyroidism if no progression to ophthalmopathy occurred over 18 months of follow-up. Hyperthyroidism patients were newly diagnosed, had a disease duration of under 2 months, and were aged 18 to 65 years. Exclusion was applied to patients with uncontrolled infections, other autoimmune diseases, pregnancy or lactation. Diagnoses were based on clinical symptoms, serum thyroxine and TRAb, thyroid ultrasound and orbital computed tomography. PBMCs were separated from approximately 9.9 ml of fresh peripheral blood using Ficoll-Paque density gradient centrifugation. Total RNA was extracted using Trizol reagent, and RNA quality was assessed on an Agilent 2100 Bioanalyzer.

In this chain, TRBV9 is recombined with TRBJ1-2, with no confidently assigned D gene. The source material was blood. The source is a woman aged 25 to 39 with Graves' hyperthyroidism. This receptor carries the CDR3 CASSVGGPGGGYTF. The nucleotide sequence is TGTGCCAGCAGCGTAGGAGGGCCGGGAGGTGGCTACACCTTC.